This T cell receptor (beta chain) is from a study of blood T cell repertoires in COVID-19. Looking at the study overall: COVID-19 samples, acute and convalescent, were from the United States, Italy and Spain. T cells, B-cell-depleted T cells, or PBMCs supplied cDNA or gDNA.

The CDR3 has 13 amino acids. V was trimmed by 6 bases and J by 8 bases, leaving 16 bases between them. Germline loops: CDR1 LNHDA, CDR2 SQIVND (reference sequence). Original data processing: Estimated nucleated cell counts came from reference gene primer amplification. Generated by immunoSEQ multiplex PCR, the TCRdb table keeps only in-frame clones and is missing some. D and trimming come from the DNA, and the V and J calls and clone size come from that table. The sample records approximately 70,000 clones, 80% to 95% being singletons. The chain joins TRBV19 to TRBJ1-1, with D possibly being TRBD1 (6 bases). Sequencing was done on a sample of peripheral blood. This clonotype was sampled from a woman aged 60-70 years with active COVID-19. CDR3 coding DNA: TGTGCCAGTAGCCGCAAGGCTCAGGGGGAAGCTTTCTTT. This gives the protein CASSRKAQGEAFF.